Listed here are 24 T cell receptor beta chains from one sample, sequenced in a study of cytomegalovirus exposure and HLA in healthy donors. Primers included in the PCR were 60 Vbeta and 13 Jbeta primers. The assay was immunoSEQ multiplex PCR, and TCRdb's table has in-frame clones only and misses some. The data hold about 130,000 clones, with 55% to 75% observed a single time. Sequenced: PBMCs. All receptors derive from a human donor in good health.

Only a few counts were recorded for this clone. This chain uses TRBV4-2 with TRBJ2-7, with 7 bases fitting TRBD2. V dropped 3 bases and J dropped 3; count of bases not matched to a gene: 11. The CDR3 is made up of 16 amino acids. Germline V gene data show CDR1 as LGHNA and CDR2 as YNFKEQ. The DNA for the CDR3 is TGTGCCAGCAGCCAGACTATGGCGGGAGAGGGCTACGAGCAGTACTTC. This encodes CASSQTMAGEGYEQYF.

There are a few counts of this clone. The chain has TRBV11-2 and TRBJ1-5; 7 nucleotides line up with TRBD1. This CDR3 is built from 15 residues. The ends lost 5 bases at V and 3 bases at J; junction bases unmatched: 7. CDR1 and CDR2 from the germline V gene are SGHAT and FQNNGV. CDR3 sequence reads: CASSLDRDLNQPQHF. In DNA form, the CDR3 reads TGTGCCAGCAGCCTTGACAGGGACCTCAATCAGCCCCAGCATTTT. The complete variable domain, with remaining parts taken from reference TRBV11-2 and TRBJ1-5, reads EAGVAQSPRYKIIEKRQSVAFWCNPISGHATLYWYQQILGQGPKLLIQFQNNGVVDDSQLPKDRFSAERLKGVDSTLKIQPAKLEDSAVYLCASSLDRDLNQPQHFGDGTRLSIL.

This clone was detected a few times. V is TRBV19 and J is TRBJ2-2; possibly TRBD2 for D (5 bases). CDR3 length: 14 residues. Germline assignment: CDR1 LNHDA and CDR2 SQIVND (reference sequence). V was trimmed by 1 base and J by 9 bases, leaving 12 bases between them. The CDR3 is CASSIVATPRELFF. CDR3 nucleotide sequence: TGTGCCAGTAGTATAGTAGCGACTCCGCGGGAGCTGTTTTTT. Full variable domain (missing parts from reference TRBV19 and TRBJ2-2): DGGITQSPKYLFRKEGQNVTLSCEQNLNHDAMYWYRQDPGQGLRLIYYSQIVNDFQKGDIAEGYSVSREKKESFPLTVTSAQKNPTAFYLCASSIVATPRELFFGEGSRLTVL.

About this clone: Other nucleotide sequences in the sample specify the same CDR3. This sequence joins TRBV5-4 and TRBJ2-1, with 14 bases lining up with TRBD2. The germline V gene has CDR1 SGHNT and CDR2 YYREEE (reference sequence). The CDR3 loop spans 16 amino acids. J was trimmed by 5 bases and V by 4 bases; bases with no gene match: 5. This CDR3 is CASSNGLAGGNNEQFF. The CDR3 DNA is TGTGCCAGCAGCAACGGACTAGCGGGAGGCAACAATGAGCAGTTCTTC.

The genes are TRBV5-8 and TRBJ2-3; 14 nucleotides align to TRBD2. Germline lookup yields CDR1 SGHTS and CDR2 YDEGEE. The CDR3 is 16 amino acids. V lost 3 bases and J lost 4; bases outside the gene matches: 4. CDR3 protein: CASSSGLAGDADTQYF. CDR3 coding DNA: TGTGCCAGCAGCTCGGGACTAGCGGGAGATGCAGATACGCAGTATTTT.

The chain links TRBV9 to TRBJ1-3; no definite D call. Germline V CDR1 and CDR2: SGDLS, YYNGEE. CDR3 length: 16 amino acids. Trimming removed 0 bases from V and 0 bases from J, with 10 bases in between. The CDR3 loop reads CASSVGGPASGNTIYF. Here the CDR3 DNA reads TGTGCCAGCAGCGTAGGCGGCCCGGCCTCTGGAAACACCATATATTTT.

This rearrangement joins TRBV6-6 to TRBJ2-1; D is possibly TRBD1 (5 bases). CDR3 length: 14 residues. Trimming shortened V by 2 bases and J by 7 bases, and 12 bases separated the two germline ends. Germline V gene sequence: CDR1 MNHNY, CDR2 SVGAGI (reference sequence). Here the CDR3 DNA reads TGTGCCAGCAGTTACGCAGGGATTCGTAATGAGCAGTTCTTC. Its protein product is CASSYAGIRNEQFF.

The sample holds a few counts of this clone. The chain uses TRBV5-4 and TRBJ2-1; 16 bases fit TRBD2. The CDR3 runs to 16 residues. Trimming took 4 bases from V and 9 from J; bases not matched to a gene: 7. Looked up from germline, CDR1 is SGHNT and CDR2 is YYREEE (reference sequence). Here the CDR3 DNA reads TGTGCCAGCAGCATAGGGACTAGCGGGGGGGCCGGTGAGCAGTTCTTC. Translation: CASSIGTSGGAGEQFF.

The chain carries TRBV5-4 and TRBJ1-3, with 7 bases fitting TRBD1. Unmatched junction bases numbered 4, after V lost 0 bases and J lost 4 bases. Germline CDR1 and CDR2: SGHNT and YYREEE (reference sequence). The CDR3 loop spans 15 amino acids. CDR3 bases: TGTGCCAGCAGCTTGGGGTCGGGACAGGGAAACACCATATATTTT. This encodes CASSLGSGQGNTIYF.

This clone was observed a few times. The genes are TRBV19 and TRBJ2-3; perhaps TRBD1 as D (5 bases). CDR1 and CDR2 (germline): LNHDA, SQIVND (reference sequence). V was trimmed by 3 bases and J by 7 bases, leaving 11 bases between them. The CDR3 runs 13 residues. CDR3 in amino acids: CASSILTAYTQYF. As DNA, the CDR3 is TGTGCCAGTAGTATCTTGACAGCCTATACGCAGTATTTT.

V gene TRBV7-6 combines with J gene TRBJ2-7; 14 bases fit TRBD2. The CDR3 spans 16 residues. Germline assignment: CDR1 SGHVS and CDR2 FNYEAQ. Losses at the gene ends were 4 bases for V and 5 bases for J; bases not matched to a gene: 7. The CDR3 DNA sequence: TGTGCCAGCAGCTCGGGACTAGCGGGAGTAGGGGACGAGCAGTACTTC. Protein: CASSSGLAGVGDEQYF. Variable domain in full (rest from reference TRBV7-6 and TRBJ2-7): GAGVSQSPRYKVTKRGQDVALRCDPISGHVSLYWYRQALGQGPEFLTYFNYEAQQDKSGLPNDRFSAERPEGSISTLTIQRTEQRDSAMYRCASSSGLAGVGDEQYFGPGTRLTVT.

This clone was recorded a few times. DNA of the CDR3: TGTGCCAGCAGCTTGGCCTGGAGCAACTATGGCTACACCTTC. Translation gives CASSLAWSNYGYTF. The gene calls are TRBV5-4 and TRBJ1-2; D ambiguous. V gave up 0 bases and J gave up 2 bases, with 8 bases separating them. Per the germline V gene, CDR1 is SGHNT and CDR2 is YYREEE (reference sequence). The CDR3 is 14 residues long.

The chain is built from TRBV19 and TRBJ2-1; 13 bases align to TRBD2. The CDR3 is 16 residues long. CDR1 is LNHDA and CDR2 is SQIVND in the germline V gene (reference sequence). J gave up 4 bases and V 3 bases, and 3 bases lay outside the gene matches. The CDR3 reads CASSIQTSGGYNEQFF. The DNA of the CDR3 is TGTGCCAGTAGTATCCAGACTAGCGGGGGGTACAATGAGCAGTTCTTC. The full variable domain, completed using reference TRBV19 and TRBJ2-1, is DGGITQSPKYLFRKEGQNVTLSCEQNLNHDAMYWYRQDPGQGLRLIYYSQIVNDFQKGDIAEGYSVSREKKESFPLTVTSAQKNPTAFYLCASSIQTSGGYNEQFFGPGTRLTVL.

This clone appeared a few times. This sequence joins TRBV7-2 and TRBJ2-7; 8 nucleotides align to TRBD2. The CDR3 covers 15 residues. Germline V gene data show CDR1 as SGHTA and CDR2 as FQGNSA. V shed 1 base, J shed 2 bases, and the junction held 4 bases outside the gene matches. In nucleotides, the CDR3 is TGTGCCAGCAGCTTAGGGGCGGGGGGACCCTACGAGCAGTACTTC. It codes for CASSLGAGGPYEQYF.

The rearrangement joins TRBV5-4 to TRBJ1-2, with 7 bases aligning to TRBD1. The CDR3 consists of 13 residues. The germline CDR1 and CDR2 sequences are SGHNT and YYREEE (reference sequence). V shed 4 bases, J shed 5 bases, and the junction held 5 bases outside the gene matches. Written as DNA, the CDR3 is TGTGCCAGCAGCAAGGGGGCTCAGTATGGCTACACCTTC. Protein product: CASSKGAQYGYTF.

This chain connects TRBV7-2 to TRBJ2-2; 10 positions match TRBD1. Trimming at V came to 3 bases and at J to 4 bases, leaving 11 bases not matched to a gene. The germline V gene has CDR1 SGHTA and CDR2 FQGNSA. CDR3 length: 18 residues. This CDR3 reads CASSLRPAGTGVTGELFF. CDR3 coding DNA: TGTGCCAGCAGCTTGAGACCGGCCGGGACAGGGGTCACCGGGGAGCTGTTTTTT.

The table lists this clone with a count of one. CDR3 bases: TGTGCCAGCAGTGGGACTAGCGCCACAGATACGCAGTATTTT. It is translated as CASSGTSATDTQYF. This sequence joins TRBV6-4 and TRBJ2-3, with 9 bases aligning to TRBD2. This CDR3 is built from 14 residues. Germline assignment: CDR1 MRHNA and CDR2 SNTAGT. Trimming at V came to 4 bases and at J to 2 bases, leaving 1 base not matched to a gene.

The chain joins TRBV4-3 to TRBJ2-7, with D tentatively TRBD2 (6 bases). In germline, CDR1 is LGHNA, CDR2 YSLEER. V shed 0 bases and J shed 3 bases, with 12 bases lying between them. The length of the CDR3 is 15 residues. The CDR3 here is CASSQEVAGYYEQYF. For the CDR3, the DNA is TGCGCCAGCAGCCAAGAAGTGGCGGGGTACTACGAGCAGTACTTC.

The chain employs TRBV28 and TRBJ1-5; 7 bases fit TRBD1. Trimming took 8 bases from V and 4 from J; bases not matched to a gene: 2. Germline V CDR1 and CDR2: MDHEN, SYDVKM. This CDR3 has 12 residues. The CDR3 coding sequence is TGTGCCAGCCTCAGGGGGAATCAGCCCCAGCATTTT. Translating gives CASLRGNQPQHF.

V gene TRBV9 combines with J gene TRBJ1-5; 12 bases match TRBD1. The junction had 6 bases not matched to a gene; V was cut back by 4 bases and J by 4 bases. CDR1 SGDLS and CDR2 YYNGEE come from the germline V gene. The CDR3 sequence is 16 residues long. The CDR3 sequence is CASSLGTGGANQPQHF. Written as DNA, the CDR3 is TGTGCCAGCAGCCTGGGGACAGGGGGCGCGAATCAGCCCCAGCATTTT.

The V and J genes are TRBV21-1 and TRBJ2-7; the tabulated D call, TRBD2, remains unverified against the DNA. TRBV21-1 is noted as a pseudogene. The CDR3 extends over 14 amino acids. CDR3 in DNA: TGTGCCAGCAGCCTACATGGGACTAGCGACGAGCAGTACTTC. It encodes CASSLHGTSDEQYF.

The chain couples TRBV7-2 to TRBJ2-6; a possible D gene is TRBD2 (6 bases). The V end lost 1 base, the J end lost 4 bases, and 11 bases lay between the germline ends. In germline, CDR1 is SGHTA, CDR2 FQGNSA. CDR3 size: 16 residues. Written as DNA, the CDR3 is TGTGCCAGCAGCTTAGTCGCGGGGACGGGGGCCAACGTCCTGACTTTC. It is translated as CASSLVAGTGANVLTF.

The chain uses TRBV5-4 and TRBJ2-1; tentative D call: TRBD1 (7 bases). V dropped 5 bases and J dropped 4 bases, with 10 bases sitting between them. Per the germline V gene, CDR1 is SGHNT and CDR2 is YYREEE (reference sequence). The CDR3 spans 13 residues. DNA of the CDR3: TGTGCCAGCAGGACAGGGAGGTACAATGAGCAGTTCTTC. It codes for CASRTGRYNEQFF.

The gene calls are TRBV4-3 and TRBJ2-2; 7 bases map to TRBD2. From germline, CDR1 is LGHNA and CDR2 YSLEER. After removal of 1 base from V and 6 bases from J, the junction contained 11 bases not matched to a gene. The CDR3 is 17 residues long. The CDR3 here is CASSQGWAGVFAGELFF. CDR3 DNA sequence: TGCGCCAGCAGCCAAGGCTGGGCGGGAGTGTTCGCCGGGGAGCTGTTTTTT.